One sample yielded the 9 T cell receptor beta chains listed below, sequenced in a study of blood T cell repertoires in COVID-19. Sequencing was performed with immunoSEQ multiplex PCR; in TCRdb, only in-frame clones are kept and a portion is missing. The sample carries about 130,000 clones, approximately 85% recorded once. Sequencing was performed on peripheral blood. Receptors were obtained from a woman aged 80 or older with COVID-19, enrolled during active disease.

This clone was counted ten times or more. The V call is TRBV25-1, the J call TRBJ2-5; D might be TRBD1 (6 bases). In germline, CDR1 is MGHDK, CDR2 SYGVNS. This CDR3 has 13 amino acids. Trimming stripped 2 bases from V and 4 bases from J, with 8 bases between. The CDR3 DNA is TGTGCCAGCAGTGAAAGGGGGTCAGAGACCCAGTACTTC. Residues: CASSERGSETQYF.

The chain recombines TRBV13 with TRBJ2-3; TRBD2 aligns across 7 bases. The germline V gene has CDR1 PRHDT and CDR2 FYEKMQ (reference sequence). The CDR3 is 16 amino acids. With V trimmed by 4 bases and J by 6 bases, 13 bases remained unmatched. The CDR3 loop is CASSSRLAGGSDTQYF. The DNA for the CDR3 is TGTGCCAGCAGCTCCAGACTAGCTGGTGGGTCCGATACGCAGTATTTT. The full variable domain, rest sourced from reference TRBV13 and TRBJ2-3, is AAGVIQSPRHLIKEKRETATLKCYPIPRHDTVYWYQQGPGQDPQFLISFYEKMQSDKGSIPDRFSAQQFSDYHSELNMSSLELGDSALYFCASSSRLAGGSDTQYFGPGTRLTVL.

The chain joins TRBV6-2 or TRBV6-3 to TRBJ1-1; maybe TRBD1 (5 bases). V was pared by 4 bases and J by 0 bases, with 6 bases between. The length of the CDR3 is 13 residues. The germline CDR1 and CDR2 sequences are MNHEY and SVGEGT. The CDR3 spells CASSLGLNTEAFF. The CDR3 region has the DNA TGTGCCAGCAGTTTGGGGCTGAACACTGAAGCTTTCTTT.

The chain uses TRBV7-9 and TRBJ1-4; a possible D gene is TRBD1 (6 bases). Trimming pared 0 bases from V and 8 bases from J, leaving 7 bases between. The CDR3 totals 13 residues. The germline gives CDR1 SEHNR, CDR2 FQNEAQ (reference sequence). Here the CDR3 DNA reads TGTGCCAGCAGCTTAGCACAGGGAGAAAAACTGTTTTTT. Its translation: CASSLAQGEKLFF.

This sequence joins TRBV4-3 and TRBJ2-2, with 10 bases fitting TRBD1. J gave up 5 bases and V 6 bases, and 3 bases lay outside the gene matches. The germline V gene encodes CDR1 LGHNA and CDR2 YSLEER. This CDR3 spans 14 amino acids. CDR3 in DNA: TGCGCCAGCAGGCGGACAGGGGGGACCGGGGAGCTGTTTTTT. Translated: CASRRTGGTGELFF.

The CDR3 DNA is TGTGCCAGCAGCTTGGACAGCGGGGCGGGAGAGACCCAGTACTTC. Its protein product is CASSLDSGAGETQYF. V is TRBV7-8 and J is TRBJ2-5; TRBD2 is a possible D gene (7 bases). V gave up 3 bases and J gave up 4 bases, with 15 bases separating them. The CDR3 length is 15 residues. Per germline, CDR1 SGHVS and CDR2 FQNEAQ.

The chain is built from TRBV28 and TRBJ2-3; D unresolved. In germline, CDR1 is MDHEN, CDR2 SYDVKM. V was trimmed by 6 bases and J by 7 bases, leaving 17 bases between them. The CDR3 is 14 amino acids. The CDR3 DNA follows: TGTGCCAGCAGCCCCAGTCTCCAGTCAAATACGCAGTATTTT. Translating it yields CASSPSLQSNTQYF.

The chain links TRBV19 to TRBJ2-4; 7 positions agree with TRBD1. This CDR3 is 14 amino acids long. In germline, CDR1 is LNHDA, CDR2 SQIVND (reference sequence). Trimming took 9 bases from V and 1 from J; bases not matched to a gene: 6. Written as DNA, the CDR3 is TGTGCCAGCGGGCAGGGGGAGGCCAAAAACATTCAGTACTTC. This encodes CASGQGEAKNIQYF.

V usage is TRBV29-1 and J usage is TRBJ2-7; tentative D call: TRBD2 (5 bases). The CDR3 length is 11 residues. CDR1 is SQVTM and CDR2 is ANQGSEA in the germline V gene. Trimming took off 4 bases at V and 1 base at J, with 5 bases between the two ends. In DNA form, the CDR3 reads TGCAGCGTTGGACTATCCTACGAGCAGTACTTC. This encodes CSVGLSYEQYF.